Given below is one TCR beta chain in context. The target antigen is unknown. The identical CDR3 is also encoded by other nucleotide sequences in the sample. The assay was run at deep level. The table came from immunoSEQ multiplex PCR; TCRdb's copy has only in-frame clones and leaves some out. Of millions of clones in the sample, around nine tenths were seen once. This entry is derived from a study of shared clonotypes between healthy human individuals. J was trimmed by 8 bases and V by 0 bases; bases with no gene match: 1. The CDR3 runs to 12 residues. Germline V gene sequence: CDR1 SGHNT, CDR2 YYREEE (reference sequence). Study results and limitations: There were few donors, and this limited the genetic and exposure-history diversity represented.

The investigators split CD4+ cells into a CD45RA+ naive subset and a CD45RA-negative memory subset. Sequenced: naive CD4+ T cells sorted from blood. As for subset: CD45RA+ positively selected. This chain connects TRBV5-4 to TRBJ1-2; 7 nucleotides agree with TRBD1. The TCR sequence derives from a man younger than 35 in good health. CDR3 in DNA: TGTGCCAGCAGCTTGGACAGGGGCGGCTACACCTTC. This translates into CASSLDRGGYTF.